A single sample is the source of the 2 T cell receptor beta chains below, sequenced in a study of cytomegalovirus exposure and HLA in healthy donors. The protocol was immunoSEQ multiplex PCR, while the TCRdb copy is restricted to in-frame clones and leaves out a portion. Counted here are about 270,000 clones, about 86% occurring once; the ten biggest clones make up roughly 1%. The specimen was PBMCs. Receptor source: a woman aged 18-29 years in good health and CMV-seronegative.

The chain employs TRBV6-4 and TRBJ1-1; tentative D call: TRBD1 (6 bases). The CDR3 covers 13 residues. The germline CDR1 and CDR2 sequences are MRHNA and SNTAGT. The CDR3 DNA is TGTACGAACGAGGCAGGGGATGGCACTGAAGCTTTCTTT. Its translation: CTNEAGDGTEAFF.

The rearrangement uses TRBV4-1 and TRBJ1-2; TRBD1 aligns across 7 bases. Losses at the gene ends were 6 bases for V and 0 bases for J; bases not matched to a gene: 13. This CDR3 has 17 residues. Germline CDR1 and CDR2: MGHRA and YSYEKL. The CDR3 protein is CASREGTARRPNYGYTF. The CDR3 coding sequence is TGCGCCAGCAGAGAAGGGACAGCGAGACGACCTAACTATGGCTACACCTTC.